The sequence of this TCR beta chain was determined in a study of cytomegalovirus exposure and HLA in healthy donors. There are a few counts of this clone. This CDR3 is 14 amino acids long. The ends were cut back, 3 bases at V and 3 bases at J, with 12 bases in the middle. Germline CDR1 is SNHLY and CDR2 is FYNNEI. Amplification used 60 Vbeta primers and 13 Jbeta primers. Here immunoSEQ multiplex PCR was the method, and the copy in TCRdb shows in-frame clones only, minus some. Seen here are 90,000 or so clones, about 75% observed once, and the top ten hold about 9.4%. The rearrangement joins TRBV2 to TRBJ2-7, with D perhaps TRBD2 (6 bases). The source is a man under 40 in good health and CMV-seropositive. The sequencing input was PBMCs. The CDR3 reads CASSERGSVYEQYF. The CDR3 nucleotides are TGTGCCAGCAGTGAGCGGGGATCGGTCTACGAGCAGTACTTC.